This T cell receptor beta chain was identified in a study of blood T cell repertoires in COVID-19. The method was immunoSEQ multiplex PCR; TCRdb's version includes in-frame clones alone and lacks a portion of them. This table has about 160,000 clones, about 88% appearing once. This sequence originates from a man between 60 and 70 years old with active or convalescent COVID-19. Input material: peripheral blood.

The CDR3 protein is CASSITRPAGGSPLHF. As DNA, the CDR3 is TGTGCCAGTAGTATCACCAGACCAGCCGGGGGTTCACCCCTCCACTTT. The chain recombines TRBV19 with TRBJ1-6, with a weak D call TRBD1 (5 bases). The CDR3 has 16 residues. V lost 3 bases and J 9 bases, leaving 18 bases between the germline ends. The germline CDR1 and CDR2 sequences are LNHDA and SQIVND (reference sequence).